These 25 T cell receptor beta chains originate from one sample sequenced in a study of cytomegalovirus exposure and HLA in healthy donors. PCR amplification relied on 60 Vbeta primers (plus 13 Jbeta primers). The table came from immunoSEQ multiplex PCR; TCRdb's copy has only in-frame clones and leaves some out. This sample carries roughly 170,000 clones, about four fifths of them seen once, and the ten largest clones take roughly 1.5%. Sample: PBMCs. The receptors were gathered from a man between 45 and 60 years old in good health and CMV-seronegative.

The genes are TRBV15 and TRBJ1-1; 7 positions agree with TRBD1. The CDR3 is 14 residues long. The V gene's germline CDR1 is LNHNV and CDR2 YYDKDF (reference sequence). V shed 3 bases and J 6 bases; nucleotides not matched to a gene: 7. The CDR3 DNA reads TGTGCCACCAGCAGGAAGGGGGCAGGGGCTGAAGCTTTCTTT. Translated, it gives CATSRKGAGAEAFF. Combining the CDR3 with reference TRBV15 and TRBJ1-1 gives the whole variable domain DAMVIQNPRYQVTQFGKPVTLSCSQTLNHNVMYWYQQKSSQAPKLLFHYYDKDFNNEADTPDNFQSRRPNTSFCFLDIRSPGLGDTAMYLCATSRKGAGAEAFFGQGTRLTVV.

The chain recombines TRBV7-9 with TRBJ2-7, with 8 bases fitting TRBD1. CDR1 is SEHNR and CDR2 is FQNEAQ in the germline V gene (reference sequence). Trimming cost V 0 bases and J 2 bases; bases outside gene matches: 3. The CDR3 is 15 amino acids. CDR3 sequence reads: CASSLAGGQAYEQYF. The DNA of the CDR3 is TGTGCCAGCAGCTTAGCCGGGGGACAGGCCTACGAGCAGTACTTC.

The chain combines TRBV28 with TRBJ2-1; 7 positions agree with TRBD2. The length of the CDR3 is 14 residues. V lost 3 bases to trimming and J lost 7 bases; unmatched junction nucleotides: 6. CDR1 MDHEN and CDR2 SYDVKM come from the germline V gene. The CDR3 spells CASSFLREWNEQFF. In nucleotides, the CDR3 is TGTGCCAGCAGTTTCTTGCGGGAGTGGAATGAGCAGTTCTTC. The full variable domain, in which reference TRBV28 and TRBJ2-1 provide the parts outside the CDR3, is DVKVTQSSRYLVKRTGEKVFLECVQDMDHENMFWYRQDPGLGLRLIYFSYDVKMKEKGDIPEGYSVSREKKERFSLILESASTNQTSMYLCASSFLREWNEQFFGPGTRLTVL.

This rearrangement joins TRBV5-6 to TRBJ2-3; TRBD2 agrees at 9 bases. V was pared by 0 bases and J by 1 base, with 12 bases of the junction left unmatched. Germline V gives CDR1 SGHDT, CDR2 YYEEEE. This CDR3 contains 19 residues. DNA for the CDR3: TGTGCCAGCAGCTTGGGACCCGGGACTAGCCCAAGGGGCACAGATACGCAGTATTTT. Protein: CASSLGPGTSPRGTDTQYF.

Only one count was recorded for this clone. The CDR3 DNA reads as TGTGCCAGCAGCCCGACAGCCCAAAACACTGAAGCTTTCTTT. It translates to CASSPTAQNTEAFF. The rearrangement links TRBV7-2 to TRBJ1-1, with a possible D match to TRBD1 (5 bases). V lost 5 bases, J lost 2 bases, and 12 bases lay in between. CDR1 SGHTA and CDR2 FQGNSA come from the germline V gene. The length of the CDR3 is 14 residues. Drawing the rest from reference TRBV7-2 and TRBJ1-1, the complete variable domain is GAGVSQSPSNKVTEKGKDVELRCDPISGHTALYWYRQSLGQGLEFLIYFQGNSAPDKSGLPSDRFSAERTGGSVSTLTIQRTQQEDSAVYLCASSPTAQNTEAFFGQGTRLTVV.

The chain joins TRBV7-2 to TRBJ2-5; the match to TRBD2 covers 16 bases. V gave up 5 bases and J gave up 5 bases; unmatched junction bases: 8. The CDR3 loop spans 17 amino acids. Per the germline V gene, CDR1 is SGHTA and CDR2 is FQGNSA. CDR3 region: CASSNGTSGGARETQYF. CDR3 sequence (DNA): TGTGCCAGCAGCAATGGGACTAGCGGGGGGGCCAGGGAGACCCAGTACTTC.

The CDR3 nucleotides read TGTGCCAGCAGTTACGACAGAAACTATGGCTACACCTTC. Translated: CASSYDRNYGYTF. The chain couples TRBV6-6 to TRBJ1-2; D is possibly TRBD1 (5 bases). This CDR3 is built from 13 residues. The germline V and J ends were trimmed by 2 bases and 2 bases, with 6 bases remaining between them. Germline CDR1 is MNHNY and CDR2 is SVGAGI (reference sequence).

CDR3: CAWSVQVATARSLNYGYTF. DNA of the CDR3: TGTGCCTGGAGTGTACAAGTCGCGACAGCCCGATCCCTTAACTATGGCTACACCTTC. The chain uses TRBV30 and TRBJ1-2, with a weak D call TRBD1 (5 bases). V lost 0 bases to trimming and J lost 1 base, with 24 bases between them. The CDR3 has 19 residues. From germline, CDR1 is GTSNPN and CDR2 SVGIG (reference sequence). Drawing the rest from reference TRBV30 and TRBJ1-2, the complete variable domain is SQTIHQWPATLVQPVGSPLSLECTVEGTSNPNLYWYRQAAGRGLQLLFYSVGIGQISSEVPQNLSASRPQDRQFILSSKKLLLSDSGFYLCAWSVQVATARSLNYGYTFGSGTRLTVV.

This sequence joins TRBV19 and TRBJ1-2; D call uncertain. The germline V gene has CDR1 LNHDA and CDR2 SQIVND (reference sequence). The V end lost 6 bases, the J end lost 4 bases, and 9 bases lay between the germline ends. CDR3 length: 12 residues. The CDR3 is CASREMSYGYTF. Written as DNA, the CDR3 is TGTGCCAGTAGAGAGATGAGCTATGGCTACACCTTC.

V gene TRBV7-2 combines with J gene TRBJ2-1; D is perhaps TRBD1 (5 bases). V lost 6 bases and J 6 bases, leaving 9 bases between the germline ends. Germline V gene sequence: CDR1 SGHTA, CDR2 FQGNSA. The CDR3 is made up of 12 amino acids. DNA of the CDR3: TGTGCCAGCAGTTTACAGGTCAATGAGCAGTTCTTC. It codes for CASSLQVNEQFF.

This chain uses TRBV6-5 with TRBJ1-2; D may be TRBD1 (6 bases). CDR1 and CDR2 (germline): MNHEY, SVGAGI. This CDR3 has 15 residues. V was shortened by 6 bases and J by 4 bases, with 18 bases between the two germline ends. As DNA, the CDR3 is TGTGCCAGCAGCATGGGCGGGGGCGCGAGCTATGGCTACACCTTC. It yields the protein CASSMGGGASYGYTF.

The gene calls are TRBV7-2 and TRBJ1-3, with 11 bases lining up with TRBD1. This CDR3 contains 16 residues. The J segment lost 7 bases and the V segment lost 5 bases, leaving 10 bases of the junction unmatched. Per the germline V gene, CDR1 is SGHTA and CDR2 is FQGNSA. CDR3 DNA: TGTGCCAGCAGCCCAGGGACAGGGGGACTTAGGAACACCATATATTTT. Translated: CASSPGTGGLRNTIYF.

The V call is TRBV19, the J call TRBJ2-7; possible D gene TRBD1, 7 bases. The CDR3 sequence is 14 residues long. V lost 6 bases to trimming and J lost 2 bases, with 14 bases between them. Germline lookup yields CDR1 LNHDA and CDR2 SQIVND (reference sequence). The chain's CDR3 is CASSTTGTAYEQYF. In DNA, the CDR3 is TGTGCCAGTAGCACGACAGGGACTGCCTACGAGCAGTACTTC. Supplemented by reference TRBV19 and TRBJ2-7, the full variable domain reads DGGITQSPKYLFRKEGQNVTLSCEQNLNHDAMYWYRQDPGQGLRLIYYSQIVNDFQKGDIAEGYSVSREKKESFPLTVTSAQKNPTAFYLCASSTTGTAYEQYFGPGTRLTVT.

This clone was seen a handful of times. The rearrangement joins TRBV6-6 to TRBJ2-7, with D tentatively TRBD1 (6 bases). V was shortened by 6 bases and J by 5 bases, with 20 bases between the two germline ends. CDR3 length equals 15 residues. Germline assignment: CDR1 MNHNY and CDR2 SVGAGI (reference sequence). The chain's CDR3 is CASRQQQGFGDEQYF. The CDR3 DNA reads as TGTGCCAGCAGACAGCAACAGGGTTTTGGGGACGAGCAGTACTTC.

The chain employs TRBV9 and TRBJ2-7; possible D gene TRBD2, 7 bases. Looked up from germline, CDR1 is SGDLS and CDR2 is YYNGEE. V lost 4 bases and J 2 bases, leaving 16 bases between the germline ends. This CDR3 spans 15 amino acids. CDR3 in amino acids: CASSPGGPGAYEQYF. The CDR3 DNA reads as TGTGCCAGCAGCCCCGGGGGGCCAGGGGCCTACGAGCAGTACTTC.

The V gene is TRBV7-9, the J gene TRBJ1-4; tentatively, D is TRBD1 (5 bases). Deletions cut 1 base from V and 5 bases from J, with 11 bases between. The CDR3 totals 15 residues. The germline V gene encodes CDR1 SEHNR and CDR2 FQNEAQ (reference sequence). CDR3 loop: CASSLVGGLNEKLFF. In nucleotides, the CDR3 is TGTGCCAGCAGCTTAGTCGGGGGACTCAATGAAAAACTGTTTTTT. The variable domain in full, with the rest retrieved from reference TRBV7-9 and TRBJ1-4, is DTGVSQNPRHKITKRGQNVTFRCDPISEHNRLYWYRQTLGQGPEFLTYFQNEAQLEKSRLLSDRFSAERPKGSFSTLEIQRTEQGDSAMYLCASSLVGGLNEKLFFGSGTQLSVL.

A few counts support this clone. The chain has TRBV7-3 and TRBJ1-2, with TRBD1 identical over 8 bases. Looked up from germline, CDR1 is SGHTA and CDR2 is FQGTGA. With 2 bases clipped from V and 8 bases from J, the junction kept 10 bases outside the gene matches. The CDR3 contains 15 residues. CDR3 protein: CASSLYGQGRGGYTF. The CDR3, as DNA: TGTGCCAGCAGCTTATACGGACAGGGCCGAGGGGGCTACACCTTC.

The J gene is TRBJ2-3, the V gene TRBV5-4; weak D call: TRBD2 (6 bases). The CDR3 extends over 13 amino acids. V lost 5 bases and J lost 3, with 10 bases in between. CDR1 and CDR2 from the germline V gene are SGHNT and YYREEE (reference sequence). CDR3 in amino acids: CASSNRETDTQYF. The DNA of the CDR3 is TGTGCCAGCAGTAACCGGGAGACAGATACGCAGTATTTT. Together with reference TRBV5-4 and TRBJ2-3, the CDR3 gives the full variable domain: ETGVTQSPTHLIKTRGQQVTLRCSSQSGHNTVSWYQQALGQGPQFIFQYYREEENGRGNFPPRFSGLQFPNYSSELNVNALELDDSALYLCASSNRETDTQYFGPGTRLTVL.

A single count supports this clone. The chain employs TRBV7-3 and TRBJ2-3, with 9 bases that match TRBD1. The junction had 4 bases not matched to a gene; V was cut back by 5 bases and J by 1 base. This CDR3 contains 15 residues. Per the germline V gene, CDR1 is SGHTA and CDR2 is FQGTGA. The CDR3 sequence: CASSQRTGGTDTQYF. CDR3 nucleotide sequence: TGTGCCAGCAGCCAACGGACAGGGGGCACAGATACGCAGTATTTT.

This clone occurred once. The chain joins TRBV7-2 to TRBJ1-6; D gene unclear. Germline CDR1 and CDR2: SGHTA and FQGNSA. The CDR3 covers 16 residues. With 5 bases removed from V and 0 bases from J, the gap between germline ends came to 11 bases. This CDR3 reads CASSPRVGSYNSPLHF. In DNA, the CDR3 is TGTGCCAGCAGCCCGCGGGTGGGCTCCTATAATTCACCCCTCCACTTT.

V is TRBV6-1 and J is TRBJ1-5; no clear D. V dropped 2 bases and J dropped 9 bases, with 11 bases sitting between them. The CDR3 sequence is 13 residues long. The germline V gene has CDR1 MNHNS and CDR2 SASEGT. The CDR3 nucleotides are TGTGCCAGCAGTGAAATGGAGAGGTTGCCCCAGCATTTT. The encoded protein is CASSEMERLPQHF.

The V call is TRBV7-2, the J call TRBJ2-1; 15 bases agree with TRBD2. CDR1 and CDR2 from the germline V gene are SGHTA and FQGNSA. The CDR3 length is 15 residues. J lost 4 bases, V lost 5 bases, and 0 bases had no gene match. The CDR3 loop is CASSGTSGGYNEQFF. In DNA form, the CDR3 reads TGTGCCAGCAGCGGGACTAGCGGGGGGTACAATGAGCAGTTCTTC. Full variable domain (remainder filled in from reference TRBV7-2 and TRBJ2-1): GAGVSQSPSNKVTEKGKDVELRCDPISGHTALYWYRQSLGQGLEFLIYFQGNSAPDKSGLPSDRFSAERTGGSVSTLTIQRTQQEDSAVYLCASSGTSGGYNEQFFGPGTRLTVL.

The V and J genes are TRBV10-3 and TRBJ2-3; TRBD1 matches 10 bases. CDR1 and CDR2 (germline): ENHRY, SYGVKD. The CDR3 covers 15 residues. Trimming at V came to 6 bases and at J to 1 base, leaving 4 bases not matched to a gene. The CDR3 bases are TGTGCCATCAGCCCCGGGACAGGGGGCACAGATACGCAGTATTTT. It encodes CAISPGTGGTDTQYF.

The J gene is TRBJ2-6, the V gene TRBV7-2; D is uncertain. Looked up from germline, CDR1 is SGHTA and CDR2 is FQGNSA. The CDR3 spans 14 residues. The V and J ends lost 4 bases and 0 bases respectively, with 4 bases between them. CDR3 sequence (DNA): TGTGCCAGCAGCTATATCTCTGGGGCCAACGTCCTGACTTTC. It encodes CASSYISGANVLTF.

This chain joins TRBV30 and TRBJ2-1; 12 positions match TRBD2. With 0 bases clipped from V and 10 bases from J, the junction kept 7 bases outside the gene matches. The germline V gene has CDR1 GTSNPN and CDR2 SVGIG (reference sequence). The length of the CDR3 is 15 residues. This chain's CDR3 is CAWSVLTSGRTEQFF. CDR3 DNA: TGTGCCTGGAGTGTATTGACTAGCGGGAGAACCGAGCAGTTCTTC.